This T cell receptor beta chain emerged from a study of control samples from healthy donors and cancer patients (dated by TCRdb to about 2020). Library generation was performed with the immunoSEQ multiplex PCR assay. TCRdb holds this immuneACCESS table with in-frame rearrangements only. Some clones are missing; in checked studies, unresolved V genes explain under half, and the rest has no known cause. Here the sample has about 57,000 clones; approximately 90% occur a single time. Approximately 0.95% of the sample is held by the ten biggest clonotypes. Spanning cysteine to phenylalanine, the CDR3 consists of 15 amino acids. Of the read, only the CDR3 DNA is kept; its 45 bases are in frame from base 1. Cut back by 1 base and 6 bases, the V and J ends lie 14 bases apart. Reading the germline V gene gives CDR1 SGHRS and CDR2 YFSETQ. As to this clone: It lacks a known antigen. Base qualities are not at hand, and no much larger clone is one base apart.

Recombination joined TRBV5-1 with TRBJ2-4, and TRBD1 may be the D gene, going by 6 matching bases. Specimen: PBMCs. The TCR comes from a man aged 25-45 years with colorectal cancer. This receptor has the CDR3 CASSLIQGPGNIQYF. The base sequence is TGCGCCAGCAGCTTGATACAGGGTCCAGGAAACATTCAGTACTTC.